This T cell receptor beta chain derives from a study of blood T cell repertoires in COVID-19. About the study: Researchers got acute and convalescent COVID-19 samples from the United States, Italy and Spain. In each case, the material was cDNA or gDNA derived from T cells, B-cell-depleted T cells, or PBMCs.

Germline V CDR1 and CDR2: MNHEY, SMNVEV (reference sequence). This CDR3 has 14 residues. The V end lost 2 bases, the J end lost 7 bases, and 11 bases lay between the germline ends. In the source study's methods: Counts of nucleated cells, estimated from reference gene primer amplification, were obtained. Clones were read by immunoSEQ multiplex PCR, and TCRdb kept only the in-frame ones, dropping some. For V, J and clone size, that table is used; D and trimming come from the DNA. The top ten clones hold approximately 5.3% of a sample with over 200,000 clones, around 80% of them seen once. This TCR came from a human donor in a cohort sampled during active COVID-19. V and J are TRBV27 and TRBJ1-4; maybe TRBD1 (6 bases). Sequencing was done on a sample of peripheral blood. DNA for the CDR3: TGTGCCAGCAGTTTACAGGGGCTTAGTGAAAAACTGTTTTTT. This translates into CASSLQGLSEKLFF.